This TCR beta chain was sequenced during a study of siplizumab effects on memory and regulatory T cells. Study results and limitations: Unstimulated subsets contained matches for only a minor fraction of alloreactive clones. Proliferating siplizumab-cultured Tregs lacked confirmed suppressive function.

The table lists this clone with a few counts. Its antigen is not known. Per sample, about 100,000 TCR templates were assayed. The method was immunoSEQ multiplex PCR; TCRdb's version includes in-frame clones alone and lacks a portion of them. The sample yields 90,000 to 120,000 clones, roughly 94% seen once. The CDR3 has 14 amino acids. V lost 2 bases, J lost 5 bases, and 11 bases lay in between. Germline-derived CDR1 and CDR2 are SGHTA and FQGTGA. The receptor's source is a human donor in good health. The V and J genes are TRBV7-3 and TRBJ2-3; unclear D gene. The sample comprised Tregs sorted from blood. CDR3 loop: CASSLGPSGDTQYF. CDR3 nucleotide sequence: TGTGCCAGCAGCTTAGGTCCCAGTGGAGATACGCAGTATTTT.